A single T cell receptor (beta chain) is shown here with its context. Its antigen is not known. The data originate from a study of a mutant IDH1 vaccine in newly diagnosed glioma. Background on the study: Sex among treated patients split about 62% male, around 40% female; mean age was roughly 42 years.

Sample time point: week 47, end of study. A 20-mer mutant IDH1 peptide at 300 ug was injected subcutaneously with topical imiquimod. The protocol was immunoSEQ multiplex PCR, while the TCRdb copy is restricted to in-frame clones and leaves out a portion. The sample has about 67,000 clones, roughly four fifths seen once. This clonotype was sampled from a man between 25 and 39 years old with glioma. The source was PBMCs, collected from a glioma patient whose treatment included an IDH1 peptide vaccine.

DNA of the CDR3: TGTGCCAGCAGCACGGGGGACAGGGTATACCAGCCCCAGCATTTT. This translates into CASSTGDRVYQPQHF. V is TRBV7-2 and J is TRBJ1-5; 9 bases are a match to TRBD1. This CDR3 is built from 15 residues. The germline V gene has CDR1 SGHTA and CDR2 FQGNSA. V shed 5 bases, J shed 7 bases, and the junction held 9 bases outside the gene matches.